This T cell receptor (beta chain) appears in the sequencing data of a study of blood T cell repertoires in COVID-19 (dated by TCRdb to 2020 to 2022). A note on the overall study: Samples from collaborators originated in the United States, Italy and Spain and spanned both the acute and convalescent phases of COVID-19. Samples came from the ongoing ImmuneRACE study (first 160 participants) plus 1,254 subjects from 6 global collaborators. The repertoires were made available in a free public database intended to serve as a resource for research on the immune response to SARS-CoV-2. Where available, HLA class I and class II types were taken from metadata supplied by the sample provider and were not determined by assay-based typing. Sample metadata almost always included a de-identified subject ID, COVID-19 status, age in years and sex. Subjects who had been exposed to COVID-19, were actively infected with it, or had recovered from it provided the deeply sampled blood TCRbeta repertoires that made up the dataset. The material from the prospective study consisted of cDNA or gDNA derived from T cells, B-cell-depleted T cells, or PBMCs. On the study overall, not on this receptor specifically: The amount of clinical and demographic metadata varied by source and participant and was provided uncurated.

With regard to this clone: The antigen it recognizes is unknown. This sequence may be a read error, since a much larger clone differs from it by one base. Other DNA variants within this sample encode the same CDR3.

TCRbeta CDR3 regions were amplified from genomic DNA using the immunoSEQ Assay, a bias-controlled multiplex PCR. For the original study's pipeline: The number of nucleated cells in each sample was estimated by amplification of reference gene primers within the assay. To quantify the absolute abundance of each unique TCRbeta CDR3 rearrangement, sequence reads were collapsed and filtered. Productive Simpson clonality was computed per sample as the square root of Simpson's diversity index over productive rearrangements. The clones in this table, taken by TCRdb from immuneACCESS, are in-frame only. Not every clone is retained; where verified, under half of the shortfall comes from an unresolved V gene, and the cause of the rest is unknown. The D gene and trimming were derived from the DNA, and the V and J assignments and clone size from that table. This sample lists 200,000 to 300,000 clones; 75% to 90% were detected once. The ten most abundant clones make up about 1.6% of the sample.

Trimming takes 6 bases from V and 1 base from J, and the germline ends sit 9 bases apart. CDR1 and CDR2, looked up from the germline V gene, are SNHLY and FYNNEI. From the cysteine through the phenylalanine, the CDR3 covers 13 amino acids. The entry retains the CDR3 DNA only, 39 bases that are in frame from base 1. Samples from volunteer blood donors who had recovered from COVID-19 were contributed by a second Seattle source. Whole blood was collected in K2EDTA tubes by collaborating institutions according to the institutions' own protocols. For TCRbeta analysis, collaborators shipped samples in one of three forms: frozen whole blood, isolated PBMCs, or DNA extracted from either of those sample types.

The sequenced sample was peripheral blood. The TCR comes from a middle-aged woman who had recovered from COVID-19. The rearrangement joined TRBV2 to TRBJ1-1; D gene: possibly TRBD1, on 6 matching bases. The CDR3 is CASRTDRNTEAFF. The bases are TGTGCCAGCAGGACGGACAGGAACACTGAAGCTTTCTTT.